This TCR beta chain came from a study of human T cells and chemical hapten exposure. The wider study: Patches with 0.01% DPC went on the upper back, and the tests were read at 6 days. General study results and limits: Counts of TCRs above 1 in 1000 frequency stayed unchanged with DPC sensitization. Controls had significantly fewer large CDR3 similarity clusters than were formed by expanded TCRs.

The CDR3 loop spans 14 amino acids. The germline V gene encodes CDR1 MNHNS and CDR2 SASEGT. J gave up 6 bases and V 4 bases, and 7 bases lay outside the gene matches. Time point indicated: patch test 1, 2 weeks after DPC sensitization. Treatment given: therapeutic diphenylcyclopropenone sensitization with weekly scalp DPC. Unseparated into fractions, whole blood served as the source from which total RNA was extracted. About this clonotype: What it binds is not known.

One entry per CDR3 protein, called by TCRdb with MiXCR from the RACE reads. The data contain fewer than 100,000 distinct CDR3 sequences, 12% of them singletons. The chain couples TRBV6-1 to TRBJ2-7; 9 nucleotides align to TRBD1. The clonotype originates from a woman aged 55 to 70 with alopecia areata. Some clones in this sample may be carry-over from other donors' samples. Specimen: whole blood, collected in connection with sensitization to the hapten diphenylcyclopropenone (DPC). The CDR3 coding sequence is TGTGCCAGCAGTGGCGGGACAGGGTATGCCGAGCAGTACTTC. It is translated as CASSGGTGYAEQYF.